The 5 T cell receptor beta chains listed next were all sequenced from one sample in a study of blood T cell repertoires in COVID-19. Generated by immunoSEQ multiplex PCR, the TCRdb table keeps only in-frame clones and is missing some. The sample includes about 200,000 clones, 90% seen only once; the top ten take 0.62%. The specimen sequenced was peripheral blood. These receptor sequences come from a man aged 45-60 years with acute or convalescent COVID-19.

The genes are TRBV3-1 (or the pseudogene TRBV3-2) and TRBJ1-3; the D gene is possibly TRBD1 (6 bases). Germline V CDR1 and CDR2: LGHDT, YNNKEL (reference sequence). The CDR3 spans 16 residues. V was trimmed by 4 bases and J by 0 bases, leaving 13 bases between them. The CDR3 sequence is CASSRRQVVSGNTIYF. CDR3 nucleotide sequence: TGTGCCAGCAGCCGTAGACAGGTCGTCTCTGGAAACACCATATATTTT.

The chain is built from TRBV9 and TRBJ1-2; a possible D gene is TRBD1 (5 bases). The CDR3 has 15 amino acids. Germline CDR1 and CDR2: SGDLS and YYNGEE. The ends were cut back, 4 bases at V and 2 bases at J, with 15 bases in the middle. The CDR3 DNA is TGTGCCAGCAGCCCTCAGAGGACACTGAACTATGGCTACACCTTC. It is translated as CASSPQRTLNYGYTF.

V is TRBV4-2 and J is TRBJ2-6, with D possibly matching TRBD1 (5 bases). V was pared by 0 bases and J by 4 bases, with 10 bases between. There are 16 residues in the CDR3. The germline V gene encodes CDR1 LGHNA and CDR2 YNFKEQ. For the CDR3, the DNA is TGTGCCAGCAGCCAAGAAGGGGCTTCGGGGGCCAACGTCCTGACTTTC. Residues: CASSQEGASGANVLTF.

Only one count was recorded for this clone. The rearrangement links TRBV5-5 to TRBJ1-5; no clear D gene. Germline V CDR1 and CDR2: SGHKS, YYEKEE (reference sequence). V lost 5 bases, J lost 5 bases, and 20 bases lay in between. The CDR3 length is 16 residues. CDR3 DNA: TGTGCCAGCAGTCGAGGCGGGGAAGGACCCCATCAGCCCCAGCATTTT. Translating gives CASSRGGEGPHQPQHF.

V gene TRBV15 combines with J gene TRBJ2-7; the D gene is possibly TRBD1 (6 bases). In germline, CDR1 is LNHNV, CDR2 YYDKDF (reference sequence). V lost 0 bases and J 2 bases, leaving 11 bases between the germline ends. This CDR3 has 15 amino acids. In nucleotides, the CDR3 is TGTGCCACCAGCAGAGATCAGGGGAGCACCTACGAGCAGTACTTC. Its protein is CATSRDQGSTYEQYF.